This T cell receptor beta chain was observed in a study of shared clonotypes between healthy human individuals. With respect to this clone: Its antigen remains unknown.

Study conclusions and caveats: Naive subsets typically showed greater estimated richness than memory subsets.

The study separated CD4+ cells into CD45RA+ naive and CD45RA-negative memory subsets. This CDR3 has 18 amino acids. Losses at the gene ends were 6 bases for V and 3 bases for J; bases not matched to a gene: 14. In germline, CDR1 is KGHSH, CDR2 LQKENI. Sequenced by immunoSEQ multiplex PCR; TCRdb stores in-frame clones only, minus some. The table lists 2 million to 2.5 million clones, just over 90% of them singletons. The sequencing input was naive CD4+ T cells from PBMCs. Stated subset: CD45RA+ positively selected. V gene TRBV18 combines with J gene TRBJ2-2; TRBD1 matches 9 bases. This TCR was sampled from a man between 18 and 35 years old in good health. Some clones in this sample may be carry-over from other donors' samples. In DNA form, the CDR3 reads TGTGCCAGCTCGTCGACCGGACTCCGGGACAGGGACACCGGGGAGCTGTTTTTT. Translation: CASSSTGLRDRDTGELFF.